Below, 31 T cell receptor beta chains from the same sample are listed, as sequenced in a study of T cells in Graves' hyperthyroidism and ophthalmopathy (dated by TCRdb to about 2019). Library preparation employed multiplex PCR. Reads for this sample came from an Illumina HiSeq 2000. The TCR beta CDR3 regions were amplified from RNA transcripts. For the first round of RT-PCR on the TCR CDR3, the HTBI primer set was used together with the Qiagen OneStep RT-PCR kit. The raw public reads went through TCRdb reprocessing: fastp at Q25, MiXCR clone calling, in-frame beta chains kept. Each CDR3 protein appears once, grouped with its most common genes and DNA. Counted in this sample were under 350,000 distinct CDR3 sequences; about 17% of them appeared once. The ten largest clones take up approximately 60% of the sample. The specimen sequenced was blood. The receptors come from a woman aged 60-75 years with Graves' ophthalmopathy.

This clonotype was counted many times. The chain combines TRBV11-1 with TRBJ1-1; D call uncertain. Germline lookup yields CDR1 SGHAT and CDR2 FQDESV (reference sequence). V lost 0 bases, J lost 5 bases, and 7 bases lay in between. The CDR3 has 13 amino acids. DNA for the CDR3: TGTGCCAGCAGCTTAGCGTCTAATACTGAAGCTTTCTTT. It is translated as CASSLASNTEAFF.

This chain links TRBV4-2 with TRBJ1-4; 10 positions agree with TRBD1. Unmatched junction bases numbered 1, after V lost 0 bases and J lost 6 bases. The CDR3 spans 15 residues. Germline assignment: CDR1 LGHNA and CDR2 YNFKEQ. CDR3 coding DNA: TGTGCCAGCAGCCAAGATGGGACAGGGGATGAAAAACTGTTTTTT. Its translation: CASSQDGTGDEKLFF.

This clonotype was seen more than once but under ten times. The V gene is TRBV5-8, the J gene TRBJ1-2; TRBD1 is a possible D gene (6 bases). V was cut by 0 bases and J by 8 bases, with 23 bases left in between. The CDR3 covers 17 residues. Germline CDR1 is SGHTS and CDR2 is YDEGEE. CDR3 residues: CASSLVRILAGAGGYTF. CDR3 nucleotides: TGTGCCAGCAGCTTGGTCCGGATTCTTGCAGGGGCTGGAGGCTACACCTTC.

The V gene is TRBV19, the J gene TRBJ1-1; D might be TRBD1 (5 bases). The CDR3 is 12 amino acids. The germline V gene has CDR1 LNHDA and CDR2 SQIVND (reference sequence). V was trimmed by 6 bases and J by 10 bases, leaving 15 bases between them. CDR3 sequence: CASRQVQGRAFF. DNA for the CDR3: TGTGCCAGTAGGCAGGTCCAGGGACGAGCTTTCTTT.

This clonotype appeared once. A much larger clone differs from this one at a single base, so this may be a read error. The chain combines TRBV7-2 with TRBJ1-5; no clear D gene. Germline values: CDR1 SGHTA, CDR2 FQGNSA. The CDR3 consists of 15 residues. The chain's CDR3 is CASSLALFSNQSQHF. In nucleotides, the CDR3 is TGTGCCAGCAGCTTAGCTTTATTTAGCAATCAGTCCCAGCATTTT.

This clonotype was detected only a few times. V gene TRBV5-5 combines with J gene TRBJ2-3, with 12 positions matching TRBD2. Looked up from germline, CDR1 is SGHKS and CDR2 is YYEKEE (reference sequence). The CDR3 has 17 residues. V was clipped by 3 bases and J by 4 bases; unmatched bases: 9. The CDR3 sequence: CASSSLAGGFGADTQYF. The CDR3 bases are TGTGCCAGCAGCTCCCTAGCGGGAGGGTTCGGGGCAGATACGCAGTATTTT.

This clonotype has ten or more counts. This CDR3 is CASSLPSGGWTQYF. The CDR3 nucleotides read TGTGCCAGCAGCTTACCGTCAGGGGGCTGGACCCAGTACTTC. J is TRBJ2-5 and V is TRBV7-2; 8 bases match TRBD1. Germline V gene data show CDR1 as SGHTA and CDR2 as FQGNSA. There are 14 residues in the CDR3. V shed 2 bases, J shed 7 bases, and the junction held 6 bases outside the gene matches.

J is TRBJ2-3 and V is TRBV6-1; possibly TRBD1 for D (6 bases). Germline CDR1 MNHNS, CDR2 SASEGT. The CDR3 contains 15 residues. V was shortened by 5 bases and J by 0 bases, with 12 bases between the two germline ends. In DNA, the CDR3 is TGTGCCAGCAGTCCCCGACAGGTTAGCACAGATACGCAGTATTTT. Encoded protein: CASSPRQVSTDTQYF.

There are many counts of this clonotype. This chain connects TRBV7-2 to TRBJ2-3; D call uncertain. The V end lost 0 bases, the J end lost 3 bases, and 4 bases lay between the germline ends. The CDR3 spans 13 residues. From germline, CDR1 is SGHTA and CDR2 FQGNSA. Here the CDR3 DNA reads TGTGCCAGCAGCTTAGCACAGACAGATACGCAGTATTTT. Protein product: CASSLAQTDTQYF.

Regarding this clonotype: A much larger clone differs by one base, so this may be a read error. CDR3 in amino acids: CASSREGTGAFF. Written as DNA, the CDR3 is TGTGCCAGCAGTCGTGAGGGCACTGGAGCTTTCTTT. V and J are TRBV9 and TRBJ1-1; D not resolved. This CDR3 region has 12 residues. Germline CDR1 SGDLS, CDR2 YYNGEE.

This clonotype has ten or more counts. The chain joins TRBV27 to TRBJ1-6, with D hard to call. CDR3 length: 16 residues. CDR1 MNHEY and CDR2 SMNVEV come from the germline V gene (reference sequence). V lost 5 bases, J lost 0 bases, and 11 bases lay in between. The CDR3 loop is CASSPLLSSYNSPLHF. The DNA for the CDR3 is TGTGCCAGCAGTCCCCTGTTGAGCTCCTATAATTCACCCCTCCACTTT.

The CDR3 coding sequence is TGCGCCAGCAGTGAACAGCGGGGGGGCCGTTCGAATGAGCAGTTCTTC. As protein: CASSEQRGGRSNEQFF. The chain has TRBV10-1 and TRBJ2-1; 10 bases agree with TRBD2. V lost 3 bases and J lost 7; bases outside the gene matches: 9. This CDR3 has 16 amino acids. The germline gives CDR1 WNHNN, CDR2 SYGVQD (reference sequence).

This clonotype was recorded a few times. The rearrangement links TRBV18 to TRBJ1-4; D remains ambiguous. Trimming pared 2 bases from V and 0 bases from J, leaving 10 bases between. The CDR3 is made up of 16 amino acids. Germline assignment: CDR1 KGHSH and CDR2 LQKENI. The CDR3 reads CASSPVTSTTNEKLFF. The CDR3 nucleotides read TGTGCCAGCTCACCAGTAACGTCGACAACTAATGAAAAACTGTTTTTT.

This sequence joins TRBV20-1 and TRBJ2-3; 8 bases map to TRBD1. This CDR3 is 15 amino acids long. Trimming cost V 5 bases and J 4 bases; bases outside gene matches: 11. CDR1 is DFQATT, CDR2 SNEGSKA, per germline (reference sequence). DNA of the CDR3: TGCAGTGCTGTCACAGGGGGTAGTTTCTCAGATACGCAGTATTTT. Its protein product is CSAVTGGSFSDTQYF.

This clonotype was seen at least ten times. The V and J genes are TRBV5-1 and TRBJ2-7; D is perhaps TRBD1 (5 bases). The germline gives CDR1 SGHRS, CDR2 YFSETQ. The CDR3 spans 15 residues. V was pared by 2 bases and J by 5 bases, with 17 bases between. The CDR3 region is CASSLNAGSSNEQYF. CDR3 DNA sequence: TGCGCCAGCAGCTTAAACGCAGGGTCGAGCAACGAGCAGTACTTC.

The table lists this clonotype with many counts. This sequence joins TRBV11-2 and TRBJ1-2; 7 bases match TRBD1. V dropped 3 bases and J dropped 8; count of bases not matched to a gene: 9. CDR1 is SGHAT, CDR2 FQNNGV, per germline. The CDR3 extends over 14 amino acids. DNA of the CDR3: TGTGCCAGCAGCTTCATCAGGGGGGGACAAGGCTACACCTTC. Translation: CASSFIRGGQGYTF.

This chain links TRBV18 with TRBJ2-7; the match to TRBD1 covers 11 bases. The CDR3 loop spans 17 amino acids. Germline V gives CDR1 KGHSH, CDR2 LQKENI. V trimming: 2 bases; J trimming: 1 base; junction bases outside the gene matches: 7. The CDR3 sequence: CASSPGLGQGASYEQYF. CDR3 nucleotide sequence: TGTGCCAGCTCACCAGGATTAGGACAGGGGGCTTCCTACGAGCAGTACTTC.

In this sample, this clonotype turned up many times. The chain uses TRBV11-2 and TRBJ2-4, with D perhaps matching TRBD1 (6 bases). Germline CDR1 SGHAT, CDR2 FQNNGV. This CDR3 has 12 residues. The V end lost 11 bases, the J end lost 5 bases, and 13 bases lay between the germline ends. The CDR3 reads CASARTENIQYF. CDR3 nucleotide sequence: TGTGCCTCCGCCCGGACAGAAAACATTCAGTACTTC.

This clonotype was counted at least ten times. V and J are TRBV6-2 or TRBV6-3 and TRBJ1-5, with TRBD1 matching 7 bases. J gave up 4 bases and V 2 bases, and 8 bases lay outside the gene matches. The CDR3 is made up of 16 amino acids. Per germline, CDR1 MNHEY and CDR2 SVGEGT. The CDR3: CASSYQRGRGNQPQHF. DNA for the CDR3: TGTGCCAGCAGTTACCAAAGAGGCAGGGGGAATCAGCCCCAGCATTTT.

The CDR3 sequence is CASGPGLGYNEQFF. DNA of the CDR3: TGTGCCAGCGGCCCGGGACTAGGCTACAATGAGCAGTTCTTC. The chain is built from TRBV28 and TRBJ2-1; TRBD2 matches 8 bases. The CDR3 runs to 14 residues. With V trimmed by 8 bases and J by 3 bases, 6 bases remained unmatched. The germline CDR1 and CDR2 sequences are MDHEN and SYDVKM.

This clonotype was seen ten or more times. The chain joins TRBV12-3 or TRBV12-4 to TRBJ2-2; 11 bases line up with TRBD2. This CDR3 comprises 15 residues. V was pared by 4 bases and J by 5 bases, with 3 bases of the junction left unmatched. CDR3 in amino acids: CASSYSGRATGELFF. CDR3 coding DNA: TGTGCCAGCAGTTATAGCGGGAGGGCTACCGGGGAGCTGTTTTTT.

This clonotype was found a few times. V usage is TRBV6-2 or TRBV6-3 and J usage is TRBJ2-3; TRBD2 might be the D (6 bases). CDR1 is MNHEY, CDR2 SVGEGT, per germline. The ends were cut back, 6 bases at V and 3 bases at J, with 10 bases in the middle. The CDR3 is made up of 13 amino acids. CDR3 residues: CASRGLGTDTQYF. CDR3 nucleotides: TGTGCCAGCAGGGGACTTGGGACAGATACGCAGTATTTT.

This clonotype was counted a few times. This chain links TRBV19 with TRBJ2-5, with 7 bases matching TRBD2. The CDR3 has 15 amino acids. With 5 bases clipped from V and 5 bases from J, the junction kept 11 bases outside the gene matches. Germline CDR1 and CDR2: LNHDA and SQIVND (reference sequence). In DNA form, the CDR3 reads TGTGCCAGTAGTGACAGCGGGATAGGGTCGGAGACCCAGTACTTC. This gives the protein CASSDSGIGSETQYF.

There are many counts of this clonotype. CDR3 region: CASSPRMTSYNEQFF. Written as DNA, the CDR3 is TGTGCCAGCAGCCCCCGGATGACCTCCTACAATGAGCAGTTCTTC. The chain carries TRBV7-2 and TRBJ2-1; D is uncertain. Trimming took 5 bases from V and 0 from J, leaving 11 bases between them. CDR1 is SGHTA and CDR2 is FQGNSA in the germline V gene. The CDR3 loop spans 15 amino acids.

This clonotype was picked up many times. The chain has TRBV15 and TRBJ2-7; 11 nucleotides match TRBD2. Germline CDR1 reads LNHNV; CDR2 reads YYDKDF (reference sequence). The CDR3 contains 19 residues. V was pared by 4 bases and J by 0 bases, with 14 bases of the junction left unmatched. CDR3 residues: CATSTDSRLAGGLSYEQYF. CDR3 nucleotides: TGTGCCACCAGCACCGATTCGCGGCTAGCGGGAGGACTCTCCTACGAGCAGTACTTC.

This clonotype appeared a few times. The chain uses TRBV20-1 and TRBJ2-3, with D possibly being TRBD2 (5 bases). V lost 7 bases and J 2 bases, leaving 13 bases between the germline ends. CDR1 and CDR2 (germline): DFQATT, SNEGSKA (reference sequence). CDR3 length equals 13 residues. The CDR3 coding sequence is TGCAGTGTGAGCGGCTACTCCACAGATACGCAGTATTTT. Its translation is CSVSGYSTDTQYF.

This clonotype was seen many times. This sequence joins TRBV6-1 and TRBJ2-5, with 7 positions matching TRBD2. J was trimmed by 5 bases and V by 6 bases; bases with no gene match: 6. Germline V gene data show CDR1 as MNHNS and CDR2 as SASEGT. This CDR3 is built from 13 residues. The DNA of the CDR3 is TGTGCCAGCAGCCGGACTAGATTGGAGACCCAGTACTTC. Its protein is CASSRTRLETQYF.

This clonotype was picked up many times. The chain employs TRBV14 and TRBJ2-7; D gene uncertain. The ends were cut back, 3 bases at V and 3 bases at J, with 9 bases in the middle. This CDR3 is 13 amino acids long. Germline V gives CDR1 SGHDN, CDR2 FVKESK. This chain's CDR3 is CASSHSGIYEQYF. The CDR3 DNA sequence: TGTGCCAGCAGCCATTCAGGTATCTACGAGCAGTACTTC.

The V gene is TRBV2, the J gene TRBJ1-6; 9 bases are shared with TRBD1. The CDR3 covers 15 residues. J was trimmed by 3 bases and V by 7 bases; bases with no gene match: 4. Germline assignment: CDR1 SNHLY and CDR2 FYNNEI. DNA for the CDR3: TGTGCCAGCACGGAGACAGGGGGCTATAATTCACCCCTCCACTTT. Its protein is CASTETGGYNSPLHF.

This clonotype was recorded many times. The chain combines TRBV3-1 with TRBJ2-7; D remains ambiguous. The CDR3 extends over 14 amino acids. Germline CDR1 is LGHDT and CDR2 is YNNKEL (reference sequence). V shed 1 base and J shed 3 bases, with 10 bases lying between them. The CDR3 sequence: CASSQASTDYEQYF. DNA of the CDR3: TGTGCCAGCAGCCAAGCCAGTACAGACTACGAGCAGTACTTC.

The V and J genes are TRBV15 and TRBJ1-4; possibly TRBD1 for D (5 bases). The germline V gene has CDR1 LNHNV and CDR2 YYDKDF (reference sequence). The V gene lost 8 bases and the J gene lost 4 bases, with 14 bases spanning the gap. CDR3 length: 14 residues. DNA of the CDR3: TGTGCCACCCGACGGGGGGGGTATAATGAAAAACTGTTTTTT. Its protein is CATRRGGYNEKLFF.